This is a list of T cell receptor beta chains from one sample in a study of blood T cells in healthy people across ages. TCRdb reprocessed the 5' RACE reads with MiXCR, giving one entry per CDR3 protein. The table includes under 1,000,000 distinct CDR3 sequences, under 40% detected once. Sequenced input: blood. Receptors were obtained from a man aged 18 to 30 in good health. Both conserved end residues are part of each CDR3. D genes are given only for firm matches. Size is stated for part of the rows, as once, few or many counts, or as a class when the clone is expanded.

clone_size	v_call	d_call	j_call	cdr3_aa	cdr3_nt
.	TRBV18	.	TRBJ2-6	CASSTYTGSGANVLTF	TGTGCCAGCTCAACATATACAGGGTCTGGGGCCAACGTCCTGACTTTC
.	TRBV6-2/TRBV6-3	.	TRBJ2-1	CASTSGDGEQFF	TGTGCCTCGACGTCAGGGGACGGTGAGCAGTTCTTC
few	TRBV4-1	.	TRBJ1-5	CASSQGIEQPQHF	TGCGCCAGCAGCCAGGGGATAGAACAGCCCCAGCATTTT
once	TRBV12-3/TRBV12-4	.	TRBJ1-5	CASSSTSNQSQHF	TGTGCCAGCAGTTCGACTAGCAATCAGTCCCAGCATTTT
.	TRBV6-5	.	TRBJ1-5	CATHATAMVSNQPQHF	TGTGCCACACACGCGACGGCTATGGTTAGCAATCAGCCCCAGCATTTT
.	TRBV7-2	.	TRBJ1-2	CASSNRLEGPNYGYTF	TGTGCCAGCAGCAACCGATTAGAAGGGCCCAACTATGGCTACACCTTC
few	TRBV29-1	.	TRBJ1-1	CSVVSRAGAYTEAFF	TGCAGCGTCGTGAGTAGGGCAGGGGCGTACACTGAAGCTTTCTTT
few	TRBV7-3	TRBD1	TRBJ2-1	CASSPPGTGDNEQFF	TGTGCCAGCAGCCCACCAGGGACAGGGGACAATGAGCAGTTCTTC
few	TRBV12-3/TRBV12-4	.	TRBJ2-7	CASVQGVSYEQYF	TGTGCCAGTGTACAGGGAGTCTCCTACGAGCAGTACTTC
few	TRBV7-9	.	TRBJ1-2	CASSLYGHGYTF	TGTGCCAGCAGCTTATACGGGCATGGCTACACCTTC
many	TRBV29-1	.	TRBJ2-1	CSVERGQLVRNEQFF	TGCAGCGTTGAGCGGGGCCAGTTGGTTCGCAATGAGCAGTTCTTC
.	TRBV7-2	.	TRBJ1-1	CACSLGGATLNTEAFF	TGTGCCTGCAGCTTGGGGGGGGCCACCTTGAACACTGAAGCTTTCTTT
many	TRBV20-1	TRBD1	TRBJ2-1	CSASWTGNWDEQFF	TGCAGTGCTAGCTGGACAGGGAATTGGGATGAGCAGTTCTTC
.	TRBV29-1	.	TRBJ2-5	CSADETRKETQYF	TGCAGCGCAGACGAGACCCGAAAAGAGACCCAGTACTTC
few	TRBV11-2	.	TRBJ2-1	CASSLVGRPNEQFF	TGTGCCAGCAGCTTAGTGGGCAGACCAAATGAGCAGTTCTTC
few	TRBV2	TRBD2	TRBJ2-7	CASNPPSGSSYEQYF	TGTGCCAGCAACCCTCCTAGCGGAAGCTCCTACGAGCAGTACTTC
.	TRBV27	.	TRBJ2-7	CASSSRGAFSYEQYF	TGTGCCAGCAGTTCCCGGGGAGCCTTCTCCTACGAGCAGTACTTC
.	TRBV4-1	TRBD1	TRBJ2-7	CASSQAGQGKAYEQYF	TGCGCCAGCAGCCAGGCGGGACAGGGGAAAGCCTACGAGCAGTACTTC
many	TRBV20-1	TRBD2	TRBJ2-1	CSARLSTSGGADEQFF	TGCAGTGCTAGGTTATCGACTAGCGGGGGGGCAGATGAGCAGTTCTTC
.	TRBV25-1	.	TRBJ1-2	CANSAPEGDNYGYTF	TGTGCCAACAGTGCCCCGGAAGGTGATAACTATGGCTACACCTTC
.	TRBV27	.	TRBJ2-1	CASRQLSEQFF	TGTGCCAGCAGGCAGCTCAGTGAGCAGTTCTTC
.	TRBV25-1	.	TRBJ2-3	CASSEYPGLGGDTQYF	TGTGCCAGCAGTGAATATCCCGGACTAGGGGGAGATACGCAGTATTTT
.	TRBV20-1	TRBD1	TRBJ2-3	CSARIPGGSTQYF	TGCAGTGCTAGAATCCCAGGGGGATCGACGCAGTATTTT
few	TRBV27	TRBD1	TRBJ1-1	CASSQDRGENTEAFF	TGTGCCAGCAGTCAGGACAGGGGGGAGAACACTGAAGCTTTCTTT
many	TRBV4-1	.	TRBJ1-2	CASSPSRGRNYGYTF	TGCGCCAGCAGCCCCAGTCGAGGGCGAAACTATGGCTACACCTTC
.	TRBV20-1	.	TRBJ2-3	CSVDSANPTDTQYF	TGCAGTGTCGACAGTGCGAACCCCACAGATACGCAGTATTTT
few	TRBV4-3	.	TRBJ1-1	CASSQEIRDTNTEAFF	TGCGCCAGCAGCCAAGAGATCCGGGACACTAACACTGAAGCTTTCTTT